These 21 T cell receptor beta chains originate from one sample sequenced in a study of blood T cells in healthy people across ages. It was with a sample-barcoded 5' primer and a J-beta primer mix that a second PCR of roughly 6 to 12 cycles was run. MiXCR, applied by TCRdb to the 5' RACE reads, yields one record per CDR3 protein. The table records hundreds of thousands of distinct CDR3 sequences, roughly 60% of them present only once. The sequencing input was blood. All receptors derive from a man younger than 45 in good health.

This clonotype was counted between two and nine times. The gene calls are TRBV6-5 and TRBJ2-1, with 8 bases aligning to TRBD2. Germline loops: CDR1 MNHEY, CDR2 SVGAGI. This CDR3 spans 13 amino acids. V trimming: 3 bases; J trimming: 9 bases; junction bases outside the gene matches: 4. The CDR3 region has the DNA TGTGCCAGCAGTTATAATCTAGCGGGTGAGCAGTTCTTC. It translates to CASSYNLAGEQFF.

The rearrangement joins TRBV7-8 to TRBJ2-7; perhaps TRBD2 as D (5 bases). Between the trimmed V and J ends, which lost 3 bases and 7 bases, there was a span of 13 bases. This CDR3 spans 13 amino acids. Germline CDR1 and CDR2: SGHVS and FQNEAQ. The CDR3 is CASSLGVYNEQYF. The CDR3 bases are TGTGCCAGCAGCTTGGGAGTATACAATGAGCAGTACTTC.

The sample holds one count of this clonotype. Mismatch with germline at one junction end may stem from a read error. This rearrangement joins TRBV7-2 to TRBJ2-1, with a tentative D call TRBD2 (6 bases). This CDR3 comprises 16 residues. Germline V gene sequence: CDR1 SGHTA, CDR2 FQGNSA. CDR3 sequence reads: CASSFGTQLQNNERFF. The DNA for the CDR3 is TGTGCCAGCAGCTTTGGGACTCAACTACAAAACAATGAGCGGTTCTTC.

This chain connects TRBV3-1 to TRBJ2-5; D is ambiguous. TRBJ2-7 matches the DNA end more closely, so the J call is doubtful. Germline CDR1 is LGHDT and CDR2 is YNNKEL (reference sequence). This CDR3 region has 14 residues. Written as DNA, the CDR3 is TGTGCCAGCAGCCAAGCGCAGCTGGCCTACGAGCAGTACTTC. It codes for CASSQAQLAYEQYF.

This clonotype has just a few counts. The rearrangement uses TRBV6-5 and TRBJ2-3, with D unclear. This CDR3 has 11 amino acids. Germline V gene lookup returns CDR1 MNHEY and CDR2 SVGAGI. V was cut by 7 bases and J by 4 bases, with 6 bases left in between. The chain's CDR3 is CASTFADTQYF. In nucleotides, the CDR3 is TGTGCCAGCACCTTCGCAGATACGCAGTATTTT.

This sequence joins TRBV10-3 and TRBJ2-3; perhaps D is TRBD1 or TRBD2 (5 bases each). The germline CDR1 and CDR2 sequences are ENHRY and SYGVKD. The CDR3 loop spans 18 amino acids. V dropped 10 bases and J dropped 2 bases, with 28 bases sitting between them. Here the CDR3 reads CATQGDFAEVQNTDTQYF. DNA of the CDR3: TGTGCCACCCAGGGTGACTTTGCGGAGGTCCAAAACACAGATACGCAGTATTTT.

The chain links TRBV29-1 to TRBJ2-1, with 7 bases fitting TRBD2. The length of the CDR3 is 13 residues. CDR1 and CDR2 from the germline V gene are SQVTM and ANQGSEA. Trimming cost V 7 bases and J 10 bases; bases outside gene matches: 13. This CDR3 reads CSGVGWEGTEQFF. CDR3 coding DNA: TGCAGCGGTGTTGGGTGGGAGGGCACCGAGCAGTTCTTC.

The gene calls are TRBV18 and TRBJ2-3; the match to TRBD1 covers 8 bases. The V gene end was trimmed by 3 bases and the J gene end by 2 bases; junction bases not matched to a gene: 4. The CDR3 runs 15 residues. Germline CDR1 and CDR2: KGHSH and LQKENI. The DNA for the CDR3 is TGTGCCAGCTCACCCGCGGGACAGGTCACAGATACGCAGTATTTT. Its protein is CASSPAGQVTDTQYF.

V usage is TRBV10-3 and J usage is TRBJ1-2; D is unresolved. The CDR3 extends over 14 amino acids. Germline loops: CDR1 ENHRY, CDR2 SYGVKD. Trimming stripped 4 bases from V and 1 base from J, with 10 bases between. CDR3 sequence reads: CAISASQNNYGYTF. CDR3 nucleotides: TGTGCCATCAGTGCTTCACAAAATAACTATGGCTACACCTTC.

CDR3 sequence (DNA): TGTGCCAGCAGCTTAGCCCGTGGAGCAGGGGCCCCCGGGGAGCTGTTTTTT. Its translation is CASSLARGAGAPGELFF. V usage is TRBV7-2 and J usage is TRBJ2-2; tentative D call: TRBD1 (6 bases). The CDR3 runs 17 residues. V lost 0 bases and J lost 6, with 17 bases in between. Germline values: CDR1 SGHTA, CDR2 FQGNSA.

The chain couples TRBV4-1 to TRBJ2-5; 7 bases match TRBD2. The germline CDR1 and CDR2 sequences are MGHRA and YSYEKL. CDR3 length: 17 residues. With V trimmed by 0 bases and J by 1 base, 8 bases remained unmatched. The CDR3 region is CASSQDVRSGGQETQYF. CDR3 bases: TGCGCCAGCAGCCAAGATGTACGGTCGGGGGGCCAAGAGACCCAGTACTTC.

This clonotype has only one observation. The chain uses TRBV25-1 and TRBJ2-3, with 7 nucleotides matching TRBD1. This CDR3 region has 15 residues. Germline V gene sequence: CDR1 MGHDK, CDR2 SYGVNS. V lost 3 bases to trimming and J lost 2 bases; unmatched junction nucleotides: 5. CDR3 region: CASSDAQGTTDTQYF. In DNA, the CDR3 is TGTGCCAGCAGTGACGCACAGGGGACCACAGATACGCAGTATTTT.

The chain couples TRBV7-9 to TRBJ1-5; D call uncertain. The germline CDR1 and CDR2 sequences are SEHNR and FQNEAQ (reference sequence). The CDR3 sequence is 15 residues long. V lost 0 bases, J lost 5 bases, and 11 bases lay in between. CDR3 protein: CASSLAVTEDQPQHF. CDR3 nucleotide sequence: TGTGCCAGCAGCTTAGCGGTAACAGAAGATCAGCCCCAGCATTTT. The full variable domain, rest sourced from reference TRBV7-9 and TRBJ1-5, is DTGVSQNPRHKITKRGQNVTFRCDPISEHNRLYWYRQTLGQGPEFLTYFQNEAQLEKSRLLSDRFSAERPKGSFSTLEIQRTEQGDSAMYLCASSLAVTEDQPQHFGDGTRLSIL.

V usage is TRBV29-1 and J usage is TRBJ2-7; tentative D call: TRBD1 (6 bases). CDR1 is SQVTM and CDR2 is ANQGSEA in the germline V gene. This CDR3 spans 14 amino acids. V dropped 6 bases and J dropped 4 bases, with 19 bases sitting between them. CDR3 sequence reads: CSVRQQGTGYEQYF. The CDR3 region has the DNA TGCAGCGTCCGGCAACAGGGAACTGGTTACGAGCAGTACTTC.

The chain recombines TRBV6-1 with TRBJ2-1; weak D call: TRBD2 (6 bases). V gave up 6 bases and J gave up 9 bases, with 18 bases separating them. The CDR3 totals 14 residues. Per germline, CDR1 MNHNS and CDR2 SASEGT. The CDR3 loop reads CASRELTSPVEQFF. The CDR3 nucleotides are TGTGCCAGCAGGGAATTAACTAGCCCGGTTGAGCAGTTCTTC.

The CDR3 coding sequence is TGCAGTGCGAACTACGGAGGCGACCCCTCCTACGAGCAGTACTTC. Its protein product is CSANYGGDPSYEQYF. The chain links TRBV20-1 to TRBJ2-7; D may be TRBD2 (5 bases). CDR1 is DFQATT and CDR2 is SNEGSKA in the germline V gene (reference sequence). The V end was cut by 6 bases, the J end by 0 bases, with 18 bases between. The CDR3 consists of 15 residues.

This clonotype was counted only a few times. The V gene is TRBV12-3 or TRBV12-4, the J gene TRBJ2-3; D ambiguous. The CDR3 length is 15 residues. The ends were cut back, 3 bases at V and 1 base at J, with 11 bases in the middle. As DNA, the CDR3 is TGTGCCAGCAGTTTCTGGTATGGCGGCACAGATACGCAGTATTTT. Translated: CASSFWYGGTDTQYF.

This clonotype occurred a few times. This chain joins TRBV4-2 and TRBJ2-4, with TRBD2 identical over 12 bases. This CDR3 contains 17 residues. Per germline, CDR1 LGHNA and CDR2 YNFKEQ. J gave up 13 bases and V 1 base, and 14 bases lay outside the gene matches. CDR3 DNA sequence: TGTGCCAGCAGCCAAGGACACCGACTAGCGGGGGATCGGGAGCAGTACTTC. Translated: CASSQGHRLAGDREQYF.

V usage is TRBV11-3 and J usage is TRBJ2-1; 9 bases are a match to TRBD2. With V trimmed by 2 bases and J by 6 bases, 8 bases remained unmatched. The CDR3 runs to 16 residues. CDR1 and CDR2 from the germline V gene are SGHNT and YENEEA. Here the CDR3 DNA reads TGTGCCAGCAGCTTACAGGGGCTAGCGGGGTGCAATGAGCAGTTCTTC. Its protein is CASSLQGLAGCNEQFF.

About this clonotype: Just one base apart from a much larger clone, this may be a read error. The J gene is TRBJ2-3, the V gene TRBV7-2, with 10 bases that match TRBD2. Germline CDR1 and CDR2: SGHTA and FQGNSA. Losses at the gene ends were 1 base for V and 6 bases for J; bases not matched to a gene: 10. The CDR3 contains 17 residues. The CDR3: CASSLGPPSGGRDTQYF. CDR3 sequence (DNA): TGTGCCAGCAGCTTAGGGCCCCCTAGCGGGGGTAGGGATACGCAGTATTTT.

The chain combines TRBV28 with TRBJ1-4; 10 positions agree with TRBD1. The V and J ends lost 4 bases and 7 bases, in that order; junction bases with no gene match: 6. The CDR3 extends over 15 amino acids. Germline V gene lookup returns CDR1 MDHEN and CDR2 SYDVKM. The chain's CDR3 is CASSWPGQGSEKLFF. DNA for the CDR3: TGTGCCAGCAGTTGGCCGGGACAGGGGAGTGAAAAACTGTTTTTT.